This T cell receptor (beta chain) was documented in a study of T cells in tuberculosis (dated by TCRdb to between 2018 and 2020). For the study in its entirety: The study combined CD1B tetramers and high-throughput TCR immunosequencing to characterize T cells specific for the mycobacterial lipid antigen glucose monomycolate (GMM). IGRA-negative adolescents, IGRA-positive adolescents with latent tuberculosis and adults with active tuberculosis, some 11 per group, were compared in a South African clinical cohort. Results and caveats for the whole study, not just this receptor: With the diverse GMM-specific repertoire as input, a classifier achieved roughly 90% accuracy (AUROC 0.7 to 0.9), whereas GEM motif frequencies as input gave under 75% accuracy. Compared with IGRA-negative controls, TCR-alpha repertoires from active tuberculosis had smaller mean NN-distances to GMM-specific TCRs, which suggests that these TCRs underwent clonal expansion. Which clinical samples got chosen depended on the availability of cryopreserved specimens, and the active tuberculosis cases were adults, whereas the controls were adolescents. Shorter CDR3-alpha lengths in active tuberculosis patients partly drove the smaller NN-distances, and the TCR-beta difference was not statistically significant.

About this clone: Its antigen specificity is not known. It has no much larger one-base neighbor in the sample; base qualities were not kept.

Relative to germline, V is missing 6 bases and J is missing 12 bases, with 11 bases of the junction outside any gene match. The CDR3 runs 14 amino acids, cysteine and phenylalanine included. Of the read, only the CDR3 DNA is kept; its 42 bases are in frame from base 1. Taken from the germline V gene, the CDR1 and CDR2 loops are SGHTA and FQGNSA. At study entry, adolescents were screened for latent tuberculosis infection by tuberculin skin test and QuantiFERON-TB GOLD In-Tube IGRA. Immunosequencing was performed on unsorted cryopreserved PBMC, with roughly 100,000 T cells per clinical donor covered on average. Eleven high schools in the Worcester region of the Western Cape, South Africa, served as enrollment sites for adolescents aged 12 to 18 years. Some ten M. tuberculosis-infected and some ten uninfected adolescents were selected with matching for age and sex. For the adolescents, PBMC were isolated by density centrifugation from freshly drawn heparinized blood and then cryopreserved.

TCR libraries were generated with the immunoSEQ multiplex PCR assay, using TCR-beta and/or TCR-alpha/delta assays for each sample. The Illumina high-throughput platform was used to sequence the amplified TCR libraries. The authors' analysis ran thus. Clustering and dimensionality reduction relied on pairwise TCRdist distances among GMM-specific receptors from T cells that were either sorted ex vivo or expanded in vitro. Each clinical repertoire was assigned a mean NN-distance score, defined as the average TCRdist to the nearest 10% of tetramer-positive reference sequences. To compute GEM TCR motif frequency, the fraction of unique TCRs matching known GEM sequences by V/J usage and CDR3 length was calculated. Linear discriminant analysis with leave-one-out cross-validation, implemented in scikit-learn, was used to classify active tuberculosis. The table was pulled from immuneACCESS by TCRdb, which kept in-frame rearrangements only. Such tables lose some clones; where checked, under half of the loss comes from unresolved V genes, and the rest has no known cause. V, J and clone size are those of that table, while D and trimming were read from the DNA. The sample includes roughly 19,000 clones, with 80% to 90% observed a single time. Clones ranked in the top ten supply roughly 14% of the sample.

Sequencing was performed on PBMCs. The clonotype originates from a donor between 10 and 29 years old with latent tuberculosis or without tuberculosis infection. The chain joins TRBV7-2 to TRBJ2-1, and 10 bases in between align with TRBD2. The nucleotides read TGTGCCAGCAGTCTGGGTCTAGCGGGGGCCGGGCAGTTCTTC. It translates to CASSLGLAGAGQFF.